This passage covers 12 T cell receptor beta chains from one sample sequenced in a study of T cell responses to AZD1222 COVID-19 vaccine. TCRdb's copy holds only in-frame clones and misses some; the assay was immunoSEQ multiplex PCR. The data contain some 31,000 clones, 88% of them singletons. The source material was peripheral blood, sampled 28 days after the second AZD1222 dose. All receptors derive from an adult who received the AZD1222 COVID-19 vaccine.

This rearrangement joins TRBV7-3 to TRBJ1-5, with 11 bases lining up with TRBD1. Germline V lookup: CDR1 SGHTA, CDR2 FQGTGA. Trimming took 5 bases from V and 7 from J; bases not matched to a gene: 7. The CDR3 loop spans 15 amino acids. The CDR3 loop reads CASSPTGQGGQPQHF. The CDR3 DNA follows: TGTGCCAGCAGCCCAACGGGACAGGGGGGACAGCCCCAGCATTTT.

The chain is built from TRBV24-1 and TRBJ1-6; a possible D gene is TRBD1 (6 bases). The CDR3 sequence is 17 residues long. Trimming shortened V by 4 bases and J by 5 bases, and 17 bases separated the two germline ends. Germline values: CDR1 KGHDR, CDR2 SFDVKD. CDR3 residues: CATSETGIVSDNSPLHF. In nucleotides, the CDR3 is TGTGCCACCAGTGAGACAGGTATTGTCTCGGATAATTCACCCCTCCACTTT.

The chain joins TRBV30 to TRBJ1-2; the match to TRBD1 covers 9 bases. The germline V gene encodes CDR1 GTSNPN and CDR2 SVGIG (reference sequence). The CDR3 sequence is 16 residues long. V was clipped by 3 bases and J by 2 bases; unmatched bases: 10. The CDR3 loop is CAWSLPLGQGNYGYTF. CDR3 nucleotide sequence: TGTGCCTGGAGCCTCCCGTTAGGACAGGGGAACTATGGCTACACCTTC.

This sequence joins TRBV5-5 and TRBJ1-2; D not resolved. The CDR3 has 14 amino acids. Trimming cost V 0 bases and J 3 bases, with 9 bases left between them. The germline CDR1 and CDR2 sequences are SGHKS and YYEKEE (reference sequence). CDR3 amino acids: CASSLVPAHYGYTF. The CDR3 nucleotides read TGTGCCAGCAGCTTGGTACCCGCGCACTATGGCTACACCTTC.

This chain joins TRBV15 and TRBJ2-3; 9 bases match TRBD2. V lost 6 bases and J lost 6; bases outside the gene matches: 7. CDR1 is LNHNV and CDR2 is YYDKDF in the germline V gene (reference sequence). The CDR3 is made up of 14 amino acids. The CDR3 DNA sequence: TGTGCCACCAGTTTACTAGCGGGCCGGGATACGCAGTATTTT. As protein: CATSLLAGRDTQYF.

V and J are TRBV18 and TRBJ1-1; D remains ambiguous. CDR3 length: 16 amino acids. V lost 6 bases and J lost 1, with 18 bases in between. Germline CDR1 is KGHSH and CDR2 is LQKENI. The CDR3 reads CASSPGFRRANTEAFF. CDR3 sequence (DNA): TGTGCCAGCTCCCCCGGCTTCCGTCGGGCGAACACTGAAGCTTTCTTT. Combining the CDR3 with reference TRBV18 and TRBJ1-1 gives the whole variable domain NAGVMQNPRHLVRRRGQEARLRCSPMKGHSHVYWYRQLPEEGLKFMVYLQKENIIDESGMPKERFSAEFPKEGPSILRIQQVVRGDSAAYFCASSPGFRRANTEAFFGQGTRLTVV.

The chain employs TRBV4-2 and TRBJ2-7; possibly TRBD1 for D (6 bases). With 3 bases removed from V and 2 bases from J, the gap between germline ends came to 17 bases. From germline, CDR1 is LGHNA and CDR2 YNFKEQ. CDR3 length equals 16 residues. CDR3 amino acids: CASSQASGTNTYEQYF. The DNA of the CDR3 is TGTGCCAGCAGCCAGGCGTCCGGGACAAATACCTACGAGCAGTACTTC.

A few counts support this clone. The chain combines TRBV11-2 with TRBJ1-1, with 7 bases lining up with TRBD1. CDR3 length: 15 amino acids. In germline, CDR1 is SGHAT, CDR2 FQNNGV. J lost 3 bases, V lost 1 base, and 5 bases had no gene match. The CDR3 region is CASSLATGWYTEAFF. The CDR3 nucleotides read TGTGCCAGCAGCTTAGCGACAGGGTGGTACACTGAAGCTTTCTTT.

The CDR3 protein is CASSLMWQAQEAFF. The DNA for the CDR3 is TGTGCCAGCAGCTTAATGTGGCAGGCCCAGGAGGCTTTCTTT. The rearrangement links TRBV7-2 to TRBJ1-1; D is ambiguous. CDR1 is SGHTA and CDR2 is FQGNSA in the germline V gene. This CDR3 is built from 14 residues. Trimming stripped 2 bases from V and 11 bases from J, with 18 bases between.

The chain links TRBV11-2 to TRBJ2-3; a weak D match, TRBD1 (5 bases). The germline V gene has CDR1 SGHAT and CDR2 FQNNGV. The CDR3 length is 14 residues. The V end lost 4 bases, the J end lost 7 bases, and 15 bases lay between the germline ends. CDR3 DNA sequence: TGTGCCAGCAGCTCCTGGCAGGGATGGAATACGCAGTATTTT. This encodes CASSSWQGWNTQYF. Looking up the rest from reference TRBV11-2 and TRBJ2-3 gives the full variable domain: EAGVAQSPRYKIIEKRQSVAFWCNPISGHATLYWYQQILGQGPKLLIQFQNNGVVDDSQLPKDRFSAERLKGVDSTLKIQPAKLEDSAVYLCASSSWQGWNTQYFGPGTRLTVL.

This clone showed up just once. This chain connects TRBV19 to TRBJ1-2, with 7 bases that match TRBD1. V shed 5 bases, J shed 7 bases, and the junction held 7 bases outside the gene matches. The germline gives CDR1 LNHDA, CDR2 SQIVND (reference sequence). The CDR3 extends over 13 amino acids. This CDR3 reads CASSYQGVGGYTF. The CDR3 bases are TGTGCCAGTAGTTACCAGGGGGTAGGTGGCTACACCTTC.

The count of this clone is one. The chain recombines TRBV27 with TRBJ2-1; 9 bases agree with TRBD1. The ends lost 6 bases at V and 7 bases at J; junction bases unmatched: 10. The germline gives CDR1 MNHEY, CDR2 SMNVEV (reference sequence). This CDR3 region has 15 residues. As DNA, the CDR3 is TGTGCCAGCAGCGACCGCGGACAGGGGAGAAATGAGCAGTTCTTC. Translation: CASSDRGQGRNEQFF.